The 25 T cell receptor beta chains given below trace back to one sample, sequenced in a study of regulatory T cells in long-lasting Graves disease. In building TCR beta libraries, iRepertoire HTBI primers were used together with Arm-PCR of CDR3 regions. TCRdb fed the multiplex PCR reads into MiXCR, producing one record per CDR3 protein. The sample has about 530,000 distinct CDR3 sequences, about 15% seen once. Stated time point: newly diagnosed GD, antithyroid drugs for less than 3 months. Extracted PBMC RNA gave rise to the TCR library. These data were likewise used in another study, on T cells in Graves' hyperthyroidism and ophthalmopathy.

The input for sequencing was peripheral blood mononuclear cells (PBMCs), taken at new diagnosis, from a patient treated with antithyroid drugs. Every receptor here comes from a woman aged 35-60 years with Graves disease.

About this clonotype itself: At one of its ends the junction is not consistent with the germline gene, which may arise from a read error. The chain links TRBV7-7 to TRBJ2-1; 7 bases line up with TRBD1. This CDR3 has 14 amino acids. Per the germline V gene, CDR1 is SSHAT and CDR2 is FNYEAQ (reference sequence). CDR3 sequence: CASSFSRDSNEQFF. The CDR3 bases are TGTGCTAGCAGCTTTTCCCGGGACAGCAATGAGCAGTTCTTC.

This clonotype was recorded many times. This rearrangement joins TRBV5-6 to TRBJ2-5; unclear D gene. The ends were cut back, 3 bases at V and 2 bases at J, with 14 bases in the middle. Germline V lookup: CDR1 SGHDT, CDR2 YYEEEE. The CDR3 runs 15 residues. The CDR3 protein is CASSWWIVGQETQYF. CDR3 in DNA: TGTGCCAGCAGCTGGTGGATCGTGGGACAAGAGACCCAGTACTTC.

V usage is TRBV5-1 and J usage is TRBJ2-7, with a weak D call TRBD2 (6 bases). V shed 0 bases and J shed 12 bases, with 13 bases lying between them. CDR1 and CDR2 (germline): SGHRS, YFSETQ. This CDR3 spans 12 amino acids. CDR3 DNA: TGCGCCAGCAGCTTGGATAAGGGAGGTGGGTACTTC. It encodes CASSLDKGGGYF.

Details on this clonotype: A much larger clone differs by one base, so this may be a read error. This chain uses TRBV3-1 with TRBJ2-1; perhaps TRBD2 as D (5 bases). Germline V gene sequence: CDR1 LGHDT, CDR2 YNNKEL (reference sequence). This CDR3 is built from 16 residues. CDR3 DNA: TGTGCCAGCAGCCACCCCGGACTGGTCTCCTACAATGTGCAGTTCTTC. As protein: CASSHPGLVSYNVQFF.

This rearrangement joins TRBV29-1 to TRBJ1-2; the D is unclear. Germline CDR1 and CDR2: SQVTM and ANQGSEA. The V and J ends lost 3 bases and 6 bases respectively, with 14 bases between them. This CDR3 is built from 13 residues. CDR3: CSVEVGTYHGYTF. The CDR3 DNA sequence: TGCAGCGTTGAGGTCGGTACTTACCATGGCTACACCTTC.

This CDR3 reads CASSTAGMWDGGGYTF. DNA for the CDR3: TGTGCCAGCAGCACGGCCGGAATGTGGGACGGTGGTGGCTACACCTTC. The chain combines TRBV11-1 with TRBJ1-2; TRBD1 might be the D (5 bases). This CDR3 comprises 16 residues. Germline V gene data show CDR1 as SGHAT and CDR2 as FQDESV (reference sequence). Trimming took 5 bases from V and 7 from J, leaving 23 bases between them.

At least ten counts were recorded for this clonotype. CDR3 DNA: TGTGCCAGCAGTTACCCCGGGAGGGCCACTGAAGCTTTCTTT. Translation: CASSYPGRATEAFF. The gene calls are TRBV6-5 and TRBJ1-1; D is unresolved. This CDR3 contains 14 residues. V was shortened by 2 bases and J by 4 bases, with 11 bases between the two germline ends. Germline V gene data show CDR1 as MNHEY and CDR2 as SVGAGI.

This rearrangement joins TRBV27 to TRBJ2-7; either TRBD1 or TRBD2 may fit D (5 bases each). Germline loops: CDR1 MNHEY, CDR2 SMNVEV (reference sequence). V dropped 2 bases and J dropped 7 bases, with 15 bases sitting between them. CDR3 length: 14 residues. The CDR3: CASSLQGWGYEQYF. CDR3 sequence (DNA): TGTGCCAGCAGTTTACAGGGTTGGGGGTATGAGCAGTACTTC.

This clonotype was recorded a few times. The V and J genes are TRBV9 and TRBJ2-7; 9 bases fit TRBD2. The ends lost 0 bases at V and 7 bases at J; junction bases unmatched: 8. The CDR3 runs to 15 residues. CDR1 SGDLS and CDR2 YYNGEE come from the germline V gene. CDR3 DNA sequence: TGTGCCAGCAGCGTAGGGGGGACTAGCACTTCAGAGCAGTACTTC. Its translation is CASSVGGTSTSEQYF.

This clonotype came up a few times. The chain uses TRBV19 and TRBJ1-3; TRBD1 is a possible D gene (6 bases). Germline V lookup: CDR1 LNHDA, CDR2 SQIVND (reference sequence). The ends were cut back, 5 bases at V and 0 bases at J, with 14 bases in the middle. The CDR3 consists of 16 residues. The CDR3 DNA sequence: TGTGCCAGTAGTCCAAGACAGGCGAGCTCTGGAAACACCATATATTTT. It encodes CASSPRQASSGNTIYF.

This clonotype was recorded a few times. V and J are TRBV5-1 and TRBJ1-1, with D possibly matching TRBD1 (6 bases). This CDR3 has 15 residues. With 7 bases removed from V and 1 base from J, the gap between germline ends came to 17 bases. CDR1 is SGHRS, CDR2 YFSETQ, per germline. CDR3 amino acids: CASRDVLQGNTEAFF. The CDR3 bases are TGCGCCAGCCGGGACGTTTTACAGGGGAACACTGAAGCTTTCTTT.

The V and J genes are TRBV19 and TRBJ1-1; D is unresolved. The CDR3 length is 14 residues. The V end lost 5 bases, the J end lost 6 bases, and 16 bases lay between the germline ends. Germline CDR1 and CDR2: LNHDA and SQIVND (reference sequence). The CDR3 region is CASSLEGLVSEAFF. The CDR3 region has the DNA TGTGCCAGTAGTCTGGAGGGATTGGTCTCTGAAGCTTTCTTT.

At least ten counts were recorded for this clonotype. This sequence joins TRBV7-8 and TRBJ1-4; maybe TRBD1 (5 bases). V was cut by 0 bases and J by 7 bases, with 15 bases left in between. CDR3 size: 16 residues. Germline-derived CDR1 and CDR2 are SGHVS and FQNEAQ. As DNA, the CDR3 is TGTGCCAGCAGCTTAGCAGTAGGGGAGTTTGGTGAAAAACTGTTTTTT. The encoded protein is CASSLAVGEFGEKLFF.

In its sample, this clonotype was seen a few times. CDR3 nucleotide sequence: TGTGCCAGCAGCCAAGCCCGGACAGCATATGGCTACACCTTC. It yields the protein CASSQARTAYGYTF. This chain joins TRBV4-2 and TRBJ1-2; tentatively, D is TRBD1 (6 bases). The CDR3 loop spans 14 amino acids. CDR1 is LGHNA, CDR2 YNFKEQ, per germline. V was shortened by 1 base and J by 5 bases, with 11 bases between the two germline ends.

This clonotype was counted ten times or more. The chain links TRBV6-1 to TRBJ2-1, with unresolved D. V shed 3 bases and J shed 5 bases, with 5 bases lying between them. The CDR3 is 12 residues long. The germline CDR1 and CDR2 sequences are MNHNS and SASEGT. CDR3 loop: CASSDGNNEQFF. CDR3 bases: TGTGCCAGCAGTGATGGAAACAATGAGCAGTTCTTC.

The V gene is TRBV7-8, the J gene TRBJ1-6, with 9 bases fitting TRBD1. CDR3 length: 15 residues. V shed 4 bases, J shed 9 bases, and the junction held 7 bases outside the gene matches. From germline, CDR1 is SGHVS and CDR2 FQNEAQ. The CDR3 loop reads CASSSGGTGLSPLHF. The CDR3 coding sequence is TGTGCCAGCAGCTCGGGGGGGACAGGGCTTTCACCCCTCCACTTT.

The chain is built from TRBV5-1 and TRBJ2-1; 11 bases agree with TRBD2. This CDR3 contains 20 residues. Looked up from germline, CDR1 is SGHRS and CDR2 is YFSETQ. V dropped 1 base and J dropped 0; count of bases not matched to a gene: 12. DNA of the CDR3: TGCGCCAGCAGCTTGCCCGGAGGTAGCGGGGGGGCCAGCTCCTACAATGAGCAGTTCTTC. Translated, it gives CASSLPGGSGGASSYNEQFF.

The chain recombines TRBV4-2 with TRBJ1-6, with unresolved D. V was shortened by 0 bases and J by 7 bases, with 13 bases between the two germline ends. Germline V gene lookup returns CDR1 LGHNA and CDR2 YNFKEQ. This CDR3 is built from 16 residues. This chain's CDR3 is CASSQDFPERNSPLHF. The CDR3 bases are TGTGCCAGCAGCCAAGATTTCCCAGAGAGGAATTCACCCCTCCACTTT.

This clonotype has a count of ten or more. The J gene is TRBJ2-1, the V gene TRBV12-3 or TRBV12-4; D not resolved. V was trimmed by 5 bases and J by 7 bases, leaving 9 bases between them. The CDR3 contains 12 residues. The CDR3 reads CASSMVGNEQFF. The CDR3, as DNA: TGTGCCAGCAGTATGGTCGGAAATGAGCAGTTCTTC.

This clonotype was counted ten times or more. The V and J genes are TRBV11-3 and TRBJ2-5, with 15 bases that match TRBD2. The germline V gene has CDR1 SGHNT and CDR2 YENEEA. The trim removed 7 bases at V and 0 bases at J, leaving 9 bases unmatched. The CDR3 sequence is 18 residues long. The CDR3 DNA sequence: TGTGCCAGCACCCCGTCGGGGACTAGCGGGGGGTACCAAGAGACCCAGTACTTC. The encoded protein is CASTPSGTSGGYQETQYF.

This clonotype was seen only a few times. The V gene is TRBV20-1, the J gene TRBJ1-2; D is perhaps TRBD1 (5 bases). This CDR3 is built from 12 residues. The germline gives CDR1 DFQATT, CDR2 SNEGSKA (reference sequence). V lost 6 bases to trimming and J lost 8 bases, with 16 bases between them. This chain's CDR3 is CSAKAVRDGYTF. In nucleotides, the CDR3 is TGCAGTGCCAAGGCGGTGAGGGACGGCTACACCTTC.

This clonotype came up a few times. This chain links TRBV20-1 with TRBJ1-6; TRBD1 matches 7 bases. With 3 bases clipped from V and 3 bases from J, the junction kept 2 bases outside the gene matches. CDR1 DFQATT and CDR2 SNEGSKA come from the germline V gene (reference sequence). This CDR3 comprises 14 residues. CDR3 residues: CSASRDSYNSPLHF. The CDR3 bases are TGCAGTGCTAGCCGGGACAGCTATAATTCACCCCTCCACTTT.

This clonotype came up many times. V gene TRBV7-9 combines with J gene TRBJ2-1; unclear D gene. V dropped 7 bases and J dropped 6 bases, with 16 bases sitting between them. This CDR3 is 14 amino acids long. The germline V gene has CDR1 SEHNR and CDR2 FQNEAQ (reference sequence). CDR3 residues: CASNPRGRGNEQFF. In DNA, the CDR3 is TGTGCCAGCAACCCCCGCGGACGCGGCAATGAGCAGTTCTTC.

This clonotype was seen a handful of times. The rearrangement links TRBV20-1 to TRBJ1-2, with a weak D call TRBD1 (5 bases). Germline assignment: CDR1 DFQATT and CDR2 SNEGSKA (reference sequence). Trimming cost V 4 bases and J 4 bases, with 10 bases left between them. The CDR3 runs 12 residues. The CDR3 is CSATGGGYGYTF. The CDR3 DNA is TGCAGTGCTACCGGGGGTGGCTATGGCTACACCTTC.

This clonotype was counted at least ten times. V usage is TRBV12-3 or TRBV12-4 and J usage is TRBJ2-1, with TRBD1 matching over 11 bases. The CDR3 runs 17 residues. V gave up 7 bases and J gave up 7 bases; unmatched junction bases: 15. The CDR3 region is CASTPEGTGQGGNEQFF. In DNA, the CDR3 is TGTGCCAGCACCCCGGAGGGGACGGGACAGGGGGGGAATGAGCAGTTCTTC.